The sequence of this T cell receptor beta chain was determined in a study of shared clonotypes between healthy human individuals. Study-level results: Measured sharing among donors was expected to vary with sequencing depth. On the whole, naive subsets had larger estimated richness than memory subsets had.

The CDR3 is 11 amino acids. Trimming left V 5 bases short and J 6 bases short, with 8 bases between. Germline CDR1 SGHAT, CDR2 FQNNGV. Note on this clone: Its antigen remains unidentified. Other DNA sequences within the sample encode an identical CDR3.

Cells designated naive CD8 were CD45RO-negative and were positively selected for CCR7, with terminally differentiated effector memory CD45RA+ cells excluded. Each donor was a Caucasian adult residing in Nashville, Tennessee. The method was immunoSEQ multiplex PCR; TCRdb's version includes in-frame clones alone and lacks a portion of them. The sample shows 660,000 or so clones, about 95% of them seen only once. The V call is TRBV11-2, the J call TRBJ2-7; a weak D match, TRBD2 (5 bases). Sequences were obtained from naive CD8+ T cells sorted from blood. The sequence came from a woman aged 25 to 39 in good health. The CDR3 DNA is TGTGCCAGCAGCCCGGCGGGCGAGCAGTACTTC. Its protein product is CASSPAGEQYF.